This TCR beta chain was identified during a study of yellow fever vaccine responses in identical twins (dated by TCRdb to the late 2010s). Regarding the research as a whole: In identical twins, the study followed T cell clones that responded to the vaccine with precision. Here is what the overall study found, with its caveats: The T cell response to vaccination in identical twins was reported by the authors to appear partly convergent and partly personalized.

About this clonotype itself: The specificity of this receptor is unknown. No quality values exist for individual bases; no much larger clone is one base distant.

Libraries were constructed by RT-PCR. Reads for this sample came from an Illumina HiSeq 2500. The public reads were reanalyzed by TCRdb: fastp trimming at Q25, MiXCR alignment, in-frame beta chains only. Each record represents a unique CDR3 protein, reported with the most common genes and DNA among its rows. For this sample there are 30,000 to 40,000 distinct CDR3 sequences; more than 50% appear just once. The ten largest account for about 4.6% of the sample. The sequenced sample was T cells from blood (PBMCs), unsorted or a sorted subset (not recorded which), obtained before or after yellow fever vaccination (not recorded which). The clonotype comes from a woman younger than 30 who received the yellow fever vaccine. Donor details come from another sample of the same person, matched by shared clones.

The CDR3 protein is CASSLRVGSTDTQYF. The bases read TGTGCCAGCAGCTTAAGGGTGGGGAGCACAGATACGCAGTATTTT. Recombination connected TRBV7-3 to TRBJ2-3; the D gene is unclear. From its cysteine to its phenylalanine, the CDR3 spans 15 amino acids. The read is trimmed to its CDR3 DNA, 45 bases read in frame from base 1. As encoded in the germline V gene, CDR1 is SGHTA while CDR2 is FQGTGA. At the junction V is shortened by 1 base and J by 0 bases, with 8 bases in between.